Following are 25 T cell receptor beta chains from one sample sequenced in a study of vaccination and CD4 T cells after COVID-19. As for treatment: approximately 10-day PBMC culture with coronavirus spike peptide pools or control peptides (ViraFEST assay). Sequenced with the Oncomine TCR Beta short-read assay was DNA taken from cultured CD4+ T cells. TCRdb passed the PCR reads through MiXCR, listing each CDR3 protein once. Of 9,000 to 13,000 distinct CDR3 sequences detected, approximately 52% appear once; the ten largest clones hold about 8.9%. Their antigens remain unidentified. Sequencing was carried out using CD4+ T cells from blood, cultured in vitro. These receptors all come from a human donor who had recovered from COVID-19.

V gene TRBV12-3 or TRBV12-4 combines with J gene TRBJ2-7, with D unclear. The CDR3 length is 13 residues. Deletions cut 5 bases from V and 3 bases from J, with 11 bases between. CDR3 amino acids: CASSLSGDYEQYF. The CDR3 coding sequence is TGTGCCAGCAGTCTCAGTGGGGACTACGAGCAGTACTTC.

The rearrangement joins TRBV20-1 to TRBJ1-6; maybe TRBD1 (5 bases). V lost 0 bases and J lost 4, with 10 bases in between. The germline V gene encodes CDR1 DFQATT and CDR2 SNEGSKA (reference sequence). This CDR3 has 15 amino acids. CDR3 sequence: CSARDVTEYNSPLHF. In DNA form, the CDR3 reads TGCAGTGCTAGAGATGTGACAGAGTATAATTCACCCCTCCACTTT.

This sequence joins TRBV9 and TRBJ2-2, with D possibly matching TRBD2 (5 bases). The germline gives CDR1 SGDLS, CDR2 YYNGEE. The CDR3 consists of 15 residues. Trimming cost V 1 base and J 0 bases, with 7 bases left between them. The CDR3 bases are TGTGCCAGCAGCGTACGGGGATCGAACACCGGGGAGCTGTTTTTT. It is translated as CASSVRGSNTGELFF.

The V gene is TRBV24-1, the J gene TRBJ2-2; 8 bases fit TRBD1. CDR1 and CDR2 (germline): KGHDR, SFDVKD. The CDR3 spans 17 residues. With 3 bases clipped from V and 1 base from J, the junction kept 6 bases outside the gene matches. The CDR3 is CATSDTAGTGNTGELFF. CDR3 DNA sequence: TGTGCCACCAGTGATACTGCAGGGACAGGGAACACCGGGGAGCTGTTTTTT.

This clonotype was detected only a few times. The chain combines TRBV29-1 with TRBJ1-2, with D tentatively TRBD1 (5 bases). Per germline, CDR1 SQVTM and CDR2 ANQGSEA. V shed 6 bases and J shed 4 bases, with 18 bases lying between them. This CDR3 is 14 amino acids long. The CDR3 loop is CSVSSGGSSYGYTF. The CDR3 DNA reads TGCAGCGTCTCCTCGGGGGGAAGTTCCTATGGCTACACCTTC.

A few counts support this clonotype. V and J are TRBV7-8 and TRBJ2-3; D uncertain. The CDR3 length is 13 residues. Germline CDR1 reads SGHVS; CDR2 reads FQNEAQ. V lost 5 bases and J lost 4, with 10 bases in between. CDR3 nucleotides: TGTGCCAGCAGCCCGCCCAGAGCAGATACGCAGTATTTT. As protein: CASSPPRADTQYF.

The CDR3 region has the DNA TGTGCCAGCAGCTTAGGTGGGGGCCGTCAGCATTTT. This sequence encodes CASSLGGGRQHF. V is TRBV5-5 and J is TRBJ1-5; possible D gene TRBD1, 6 bases. The V gene's germline CDR1 is SGHKS and CDR2 YYEKEE (reference sequence). V was trimmed by 2 bases and J by 13 bases, leaving 13 bases between them. The CDR3 contains 12 residues.

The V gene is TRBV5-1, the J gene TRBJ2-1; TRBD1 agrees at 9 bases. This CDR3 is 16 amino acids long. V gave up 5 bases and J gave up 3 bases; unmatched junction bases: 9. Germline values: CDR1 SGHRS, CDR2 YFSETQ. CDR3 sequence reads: CASRRQGELLYNEQFF. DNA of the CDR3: TGCGCCAGCAGGCGACAGGGGGAACTCCTCTACAATGAGCAGTTCTTC.

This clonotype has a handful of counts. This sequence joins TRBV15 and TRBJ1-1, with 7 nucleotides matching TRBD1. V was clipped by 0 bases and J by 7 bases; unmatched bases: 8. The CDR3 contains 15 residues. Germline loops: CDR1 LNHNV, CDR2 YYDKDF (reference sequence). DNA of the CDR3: TGTGCCACCAGCAGAGAAATTGGGCGACAGGGTGAAGCTTTCTTT. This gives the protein CATSREIGRQGEAFF.

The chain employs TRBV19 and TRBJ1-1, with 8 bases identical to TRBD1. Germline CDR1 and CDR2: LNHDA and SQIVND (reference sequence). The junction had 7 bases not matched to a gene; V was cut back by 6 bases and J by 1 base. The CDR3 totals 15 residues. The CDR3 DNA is TGTGCCAGTAGGGCAGACAGGGGACGGAACACTGAAGCTTTCTTT. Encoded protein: CASRADRGRNTEAFF. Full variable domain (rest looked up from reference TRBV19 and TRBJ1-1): DGGITQSPKYLFRKEGQNVTLSCEQNLNHDAMYWYRQDPGQGLRLIYYSQIVNDFQKGDIAEGYSVSREKKESFPLTVTSAQKNPTAFYLCASRADRGRNTEAFFGQGTRLTVV.

CDR3 sequence: CASRTANTGELFF. The DNA of the CDR3 is TGTGCCAGCAGGACGGCGAACACCGGGGAGCTGTTTTTT. This chain joins TRBV2 and TRBJ2-2; D call uncertain. CDR3 length: 13 residues. Between the trimmed V and J ends, which lost 6 bases and 0 bases, there was a span of 5 bases. CDR1 is SNHLY and CDR2 is FYNNEI in the germline V gene.

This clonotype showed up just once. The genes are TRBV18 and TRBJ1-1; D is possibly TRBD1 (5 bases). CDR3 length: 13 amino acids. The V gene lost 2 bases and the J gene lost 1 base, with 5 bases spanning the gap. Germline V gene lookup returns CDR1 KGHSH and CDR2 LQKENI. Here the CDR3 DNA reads TGTGCCAGCTCACCAGGGGGGAACACTGAAGCTTTCTTT. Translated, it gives CASSPGGNTEAFF.

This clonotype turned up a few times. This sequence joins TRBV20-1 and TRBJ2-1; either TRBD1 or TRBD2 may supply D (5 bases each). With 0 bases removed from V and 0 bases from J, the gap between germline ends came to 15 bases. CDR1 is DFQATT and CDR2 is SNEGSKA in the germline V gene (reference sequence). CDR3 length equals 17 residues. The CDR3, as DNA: TGCAGTGCTAGAGATTTTCGGTCGGGGCACTCCTACAATGAGCAGTTCTTC. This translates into CSARDFRSGHSYNEQFF.

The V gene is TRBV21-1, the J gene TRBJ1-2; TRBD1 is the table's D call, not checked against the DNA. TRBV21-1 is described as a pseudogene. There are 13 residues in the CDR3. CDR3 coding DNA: TGTGCCAGCAGCTATGGGACAGATTATGGCTACACCTTC. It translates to CASSYGTDYGYTF.

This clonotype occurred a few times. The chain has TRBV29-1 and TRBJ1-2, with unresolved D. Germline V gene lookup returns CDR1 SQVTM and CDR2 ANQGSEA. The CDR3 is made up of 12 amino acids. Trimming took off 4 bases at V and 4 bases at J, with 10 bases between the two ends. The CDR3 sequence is CSVAQIGYGYTF. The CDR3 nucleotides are TGCAGCGTTGCTCAGATCGGCTATGGCTACACCTTC.

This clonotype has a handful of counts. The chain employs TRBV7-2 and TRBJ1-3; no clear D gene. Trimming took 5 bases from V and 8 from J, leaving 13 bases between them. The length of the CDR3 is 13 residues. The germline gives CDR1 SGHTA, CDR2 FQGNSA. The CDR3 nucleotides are TGTGCCAGCAGCCTGGCTCCCAGCGACACCATATATTTT. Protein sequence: CASSLAPSDTIYF.

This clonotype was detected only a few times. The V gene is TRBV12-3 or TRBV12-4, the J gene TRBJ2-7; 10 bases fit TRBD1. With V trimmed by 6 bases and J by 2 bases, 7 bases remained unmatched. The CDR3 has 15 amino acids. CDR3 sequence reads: CASSKGGTGAYEQYF. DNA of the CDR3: TGTGCCAGCAGCAAAGGCGGGACAGGGGCCTACGAGCAGTACTTC.

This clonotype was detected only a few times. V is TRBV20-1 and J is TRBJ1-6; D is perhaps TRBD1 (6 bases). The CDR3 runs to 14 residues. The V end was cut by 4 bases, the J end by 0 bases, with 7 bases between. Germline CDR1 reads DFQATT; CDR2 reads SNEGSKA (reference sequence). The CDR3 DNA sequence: TGCAGTGCTACCAGGGGCTCCTATAATTCACCCCTCCACTTT. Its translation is CSATRGSYNSPLHF.

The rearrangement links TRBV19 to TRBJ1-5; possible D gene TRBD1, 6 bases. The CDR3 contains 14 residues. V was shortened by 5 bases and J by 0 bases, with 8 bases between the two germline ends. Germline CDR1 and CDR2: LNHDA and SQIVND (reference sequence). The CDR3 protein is CASSGQFSNQPQHF. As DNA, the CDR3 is TGTGCCAGTAGTGGACAGTTTAGCAATCAGCCCCAGCATTTT.

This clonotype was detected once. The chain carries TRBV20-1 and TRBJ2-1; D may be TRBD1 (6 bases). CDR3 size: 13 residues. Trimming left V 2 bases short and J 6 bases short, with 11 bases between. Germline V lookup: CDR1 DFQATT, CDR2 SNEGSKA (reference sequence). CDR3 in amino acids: CSARPGHTNEQFF. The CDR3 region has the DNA TGCAGTGCTAGACCGGGACACACCAATGAGCAGTTCTTC.

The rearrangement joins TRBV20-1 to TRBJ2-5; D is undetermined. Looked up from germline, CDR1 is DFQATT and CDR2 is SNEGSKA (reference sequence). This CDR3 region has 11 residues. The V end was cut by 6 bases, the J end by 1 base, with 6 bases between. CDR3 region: CSAKGQETQYF. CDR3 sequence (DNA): TGCAGTGCCAAAGGCCAAGAGACCCAGTACTTC.

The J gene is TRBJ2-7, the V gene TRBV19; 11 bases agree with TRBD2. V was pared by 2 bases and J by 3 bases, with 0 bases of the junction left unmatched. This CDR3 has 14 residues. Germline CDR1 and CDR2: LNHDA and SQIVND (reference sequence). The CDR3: CASSITSGSYEQYF. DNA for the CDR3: TGTGCCAGTAGTATAACTAGCGGGAGCTACGAGCAGTACTTC.

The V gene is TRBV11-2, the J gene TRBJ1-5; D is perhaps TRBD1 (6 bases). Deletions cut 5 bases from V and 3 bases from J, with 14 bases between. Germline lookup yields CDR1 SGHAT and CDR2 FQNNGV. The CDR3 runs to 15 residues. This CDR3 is CASSPGGQNNQPQHF. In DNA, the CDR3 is TGTGCCAGCAGCCCCGGGGGGCAGAACAATCAGCCCCAGCATTTT.

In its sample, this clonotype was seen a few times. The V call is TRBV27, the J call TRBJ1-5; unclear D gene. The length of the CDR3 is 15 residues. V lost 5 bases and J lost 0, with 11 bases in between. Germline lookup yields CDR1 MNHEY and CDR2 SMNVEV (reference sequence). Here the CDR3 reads CASSPWAVSNQPQHF. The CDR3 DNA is TGTGCCAGCAGTCCCTGGGCAGTTAGCAATCAGCCCCAGCATTTT.

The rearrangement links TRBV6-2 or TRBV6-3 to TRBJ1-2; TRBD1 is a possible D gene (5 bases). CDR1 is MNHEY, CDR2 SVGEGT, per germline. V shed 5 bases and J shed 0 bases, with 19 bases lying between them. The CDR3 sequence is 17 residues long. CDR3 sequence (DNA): TGTGCCAGCAGTGACCCCCTTTTTGGGGCGACTAACTATGGCTACACCTTC. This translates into CASSDPLFGATNYGYTF.